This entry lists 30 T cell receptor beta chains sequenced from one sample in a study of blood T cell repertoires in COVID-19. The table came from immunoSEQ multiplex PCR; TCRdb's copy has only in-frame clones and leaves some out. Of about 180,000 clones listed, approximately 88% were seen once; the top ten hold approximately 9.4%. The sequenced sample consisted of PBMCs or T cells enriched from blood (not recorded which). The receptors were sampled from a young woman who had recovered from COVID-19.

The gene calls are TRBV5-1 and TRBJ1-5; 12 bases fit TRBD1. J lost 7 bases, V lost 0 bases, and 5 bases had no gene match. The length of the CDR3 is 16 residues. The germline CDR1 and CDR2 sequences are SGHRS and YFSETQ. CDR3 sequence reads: CASSLDGTGGVQPQHF. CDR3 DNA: TGCGCCAGCAGCTTGGATGGGACAGGGGGCGTGCAGCCCCAGCATTTT.

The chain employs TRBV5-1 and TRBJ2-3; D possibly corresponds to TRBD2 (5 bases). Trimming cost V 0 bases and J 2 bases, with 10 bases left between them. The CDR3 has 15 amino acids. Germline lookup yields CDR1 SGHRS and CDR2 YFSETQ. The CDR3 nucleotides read TGCGCCAGCAGCTTGGTCGCGGGCCTCACAGATACGCAGTATTTT. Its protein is CASSLVAGLTDTQYF. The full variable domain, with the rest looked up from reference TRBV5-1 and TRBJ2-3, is KAGVTQTPRYLIKTRGQQVTLSCSPISGHRSVSWYQQTPGQGLQFLFEYFSETQRNKGNFPGRFSGRQFSNSRSEMNVSTLELGDSALYLCASSLVAGLTDTQYFGPGTRLTVL.

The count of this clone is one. The CDR3 protein is CASSVDSNSPLHF. The CDR3 nucleotides are TGTGCCAGCAGCGTGGACAGTAATTCACCCCTCCACTTT. The chain couples TRBV9 to TRBJ1-6, with D tentatively TRBD1 (6 bases). This CDR3 is built from 13 residues. The germline V and J ends were trimmed by 2 bases and 6 bases, with 6 bases remaining between them. Per the germline V gene, CDR1 is SGDLS and CDR2 is YYNGEE.

The DNA for the CDR3 is TGCGCCAGCAGCCCAAACCCACGCGGGACAGGGATTACTGAAGCTTTCTTT. Protein sequence: CASSPNPRGTGITEAFF. The gene calls are TRBV5-1 and TRBJ1-1; 9 bases line up with TRBD1. The CDR3 loop spans 17 amino acids. V lost 4 bases to trimming and J lost 5 bases; unmatched junction nucleotides: 15. Per germline, CDR1 SGHRS and CDR2 YFSETQ.

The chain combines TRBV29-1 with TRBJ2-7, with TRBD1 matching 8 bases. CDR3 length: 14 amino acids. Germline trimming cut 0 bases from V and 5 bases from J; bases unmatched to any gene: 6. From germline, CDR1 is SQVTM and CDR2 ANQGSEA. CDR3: CSVEDGNRGNEQYF. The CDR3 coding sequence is TGCAGCGTTGAAGATGGTAACAGGGGGAACGAGCAGTACTTC.

CDR3 DNA sequence: TGTGCCAGCAGCAAGGTGGCCGCGGGGGGACTAGCGGGTCTCACCTACGAGCAGTACTTC. Translation: CASSKVAAGGLAGLTYEQYF. V and J are TRBV21-1 and TRBJ2-7; no DNA check was done on the table's D call, TRBD2. TRBV21-1 is a pseudogene segment. There are 20 residues in the CDR3.

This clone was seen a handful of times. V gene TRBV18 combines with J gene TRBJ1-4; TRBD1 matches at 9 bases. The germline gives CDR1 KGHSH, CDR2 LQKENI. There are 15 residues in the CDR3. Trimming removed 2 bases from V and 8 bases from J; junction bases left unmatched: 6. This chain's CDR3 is CASSPGQGRQEKLFF. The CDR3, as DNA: TGTGCCAGCTCACCAGGACAGGGGCGGCAGGAAAAACTGTTTTTT.

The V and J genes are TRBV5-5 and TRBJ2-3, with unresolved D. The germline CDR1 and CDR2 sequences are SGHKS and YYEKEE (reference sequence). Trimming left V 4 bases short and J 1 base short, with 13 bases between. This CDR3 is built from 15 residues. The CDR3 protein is CASSEIGGRTDTQYF. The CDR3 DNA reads TGTGCCAGCAGCGAGATCGGCGGCCGCACAGATACGCAGTATTTT.

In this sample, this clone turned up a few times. CDR3 sequence: CASRGRDRGYTGELFF. The CDR3 DNA follows: TGTGCCAGCAGAGGAAGGGACAGGGGTTACACCGGGGAGCTGTTTTTT. The chain links TRBV7-2 to TRBJ2-2; 10 bases match TRBD1. Germline V lookup: CDR1 SGHTA, CDR2 FQGNSA. The CDR3 contains 16 residues. V was pared by 6 bases and J by 3 bases, with 7 bases of the junction left unmatched.

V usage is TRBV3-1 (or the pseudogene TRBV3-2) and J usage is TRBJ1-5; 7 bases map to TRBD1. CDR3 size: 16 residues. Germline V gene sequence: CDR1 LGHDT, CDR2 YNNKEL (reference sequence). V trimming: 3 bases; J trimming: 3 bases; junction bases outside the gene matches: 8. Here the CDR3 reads CASSQLDRVYNQPQHF. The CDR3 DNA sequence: TGTGCCAGCAGCCAGCTAGACAGGGTTTACAATCAGCCCCAGCATTTT.

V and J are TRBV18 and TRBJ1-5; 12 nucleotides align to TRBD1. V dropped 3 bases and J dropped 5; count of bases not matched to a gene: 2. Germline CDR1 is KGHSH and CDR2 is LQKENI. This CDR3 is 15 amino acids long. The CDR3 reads CASSPGQGAHQPQHF. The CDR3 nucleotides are TGTGCCAGCTCACCGGGACAGGGGGCTCATCAGCCCCAGCATTTT.

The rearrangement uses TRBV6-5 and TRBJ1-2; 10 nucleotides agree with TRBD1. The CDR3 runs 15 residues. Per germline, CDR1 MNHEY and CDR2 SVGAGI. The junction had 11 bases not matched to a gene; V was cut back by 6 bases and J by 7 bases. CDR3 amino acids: CASSLPRQGAGGYTF. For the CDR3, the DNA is TGTGCCAGCAGCCTACCTAGACAGGGGGCGGGTGGCTACACCTTC.

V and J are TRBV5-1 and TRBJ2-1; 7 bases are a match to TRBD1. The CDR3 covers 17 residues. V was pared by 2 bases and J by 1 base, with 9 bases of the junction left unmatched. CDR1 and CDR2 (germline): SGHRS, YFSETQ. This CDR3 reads CASSFERQGVSYNEQFF. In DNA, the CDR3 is TGCGCCAGCAGCTTCGAACGACAGGGAGTATCCTACAATGAGCAGTTCTTC.

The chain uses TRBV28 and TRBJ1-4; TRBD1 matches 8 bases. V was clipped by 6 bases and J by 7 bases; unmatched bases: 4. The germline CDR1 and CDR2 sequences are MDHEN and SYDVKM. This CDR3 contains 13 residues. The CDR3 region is CASRDRAVEKLFF. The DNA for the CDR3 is TGTGCCAGCAGGGACAGGGCGGTTGAAAAACTGTTTTTT.

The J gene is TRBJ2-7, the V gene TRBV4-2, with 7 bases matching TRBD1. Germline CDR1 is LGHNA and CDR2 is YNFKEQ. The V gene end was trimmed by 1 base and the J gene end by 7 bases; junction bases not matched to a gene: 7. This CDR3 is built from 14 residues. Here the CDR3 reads CASSQGEVRGEQYF. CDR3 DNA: TGTGCCAGCAGCCAAGGGGAAGTCAGGGGGGAGCAGTACTTC.

The CDR3 loop reads CASSLAASYNEQFF. The CDR3 DNA reads TGTGCCAGCAGTTTGGCGGCCTCCTACAATGAGCAGTTCTTC. V usage is TRBV27 and J usage is TRBJ2-1, with D unresolved. V was trimmed by 3 bases and J by 0 bases, leaving 6 bases between them. Germline CDR1 is MNHEY and CDR2 is SMNVEV (reference sequence). There are 14 residues in the CDR3.

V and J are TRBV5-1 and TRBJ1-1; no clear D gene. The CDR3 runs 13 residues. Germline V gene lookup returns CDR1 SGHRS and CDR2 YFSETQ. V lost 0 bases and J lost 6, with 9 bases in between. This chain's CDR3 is CASSLGPNSEAFF. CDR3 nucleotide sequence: TGCGCCAGCAGCTTGGGTCCTAACTCTGAAGCTTTCTTT.

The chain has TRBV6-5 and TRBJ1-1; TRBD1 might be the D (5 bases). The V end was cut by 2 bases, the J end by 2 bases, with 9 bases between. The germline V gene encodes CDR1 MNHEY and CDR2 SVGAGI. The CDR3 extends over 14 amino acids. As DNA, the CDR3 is TGTGCCAGCAGTTACCTAGGACAAAACACTGAAGCTTTCTTT. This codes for CASSYLGQNTEAFF.

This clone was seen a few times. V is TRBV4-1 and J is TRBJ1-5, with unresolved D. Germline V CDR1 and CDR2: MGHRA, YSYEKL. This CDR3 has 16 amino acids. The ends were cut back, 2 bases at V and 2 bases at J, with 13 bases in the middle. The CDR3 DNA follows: TGCGCCAGCAGCCAACAGGATCTTATAGGCAATCAGCCCCAGCATTTT. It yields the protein CASSQQDLIGNQPQHF.

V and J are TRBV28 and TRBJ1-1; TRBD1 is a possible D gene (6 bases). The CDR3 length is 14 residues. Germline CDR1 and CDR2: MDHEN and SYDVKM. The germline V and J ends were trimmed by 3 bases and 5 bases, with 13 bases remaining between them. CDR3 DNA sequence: TGTGCCAGCAGTTTGTGGGGGCTGGAGACTGAAGCTTTCTTT. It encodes CASSLWGLETEAFF.

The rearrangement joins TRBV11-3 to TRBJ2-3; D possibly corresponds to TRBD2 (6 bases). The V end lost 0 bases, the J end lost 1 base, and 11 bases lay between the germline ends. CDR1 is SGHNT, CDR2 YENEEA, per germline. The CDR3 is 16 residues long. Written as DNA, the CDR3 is TGTGCCAGCAGCTTAGATCGCCAGCGGGGCACAGATACGCAGTATTTT. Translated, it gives CASSLDRQRGTDTQYF.

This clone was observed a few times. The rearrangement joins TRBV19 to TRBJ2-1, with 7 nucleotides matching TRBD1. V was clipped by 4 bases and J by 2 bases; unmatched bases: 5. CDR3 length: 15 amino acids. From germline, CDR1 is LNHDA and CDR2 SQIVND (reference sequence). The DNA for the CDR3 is TGTGCCAGTAGTACGAGTGGGACAGCCTACAATGAGCAGTTCTTC. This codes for CASSTSGTAYNEQFF.

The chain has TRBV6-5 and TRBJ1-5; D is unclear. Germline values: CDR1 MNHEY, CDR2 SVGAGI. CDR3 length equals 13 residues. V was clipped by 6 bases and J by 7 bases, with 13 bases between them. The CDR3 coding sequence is TGTGCCAGCAGCCGACTAAACGGGCAGCCCCAGCATTTT. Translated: CASSRLNGQPQHF.

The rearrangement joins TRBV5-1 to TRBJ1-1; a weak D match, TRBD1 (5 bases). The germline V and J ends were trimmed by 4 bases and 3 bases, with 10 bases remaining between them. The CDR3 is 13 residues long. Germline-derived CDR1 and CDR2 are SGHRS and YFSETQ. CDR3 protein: CASSPVGDTEAFF. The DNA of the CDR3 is TGCGCCAGCAGCCCGGTAGGGGACACTGAAGCTTTCTTT.

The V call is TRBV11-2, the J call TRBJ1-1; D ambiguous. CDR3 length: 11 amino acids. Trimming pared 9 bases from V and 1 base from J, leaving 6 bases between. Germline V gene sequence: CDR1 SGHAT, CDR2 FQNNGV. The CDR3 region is CASGGNTEAFF. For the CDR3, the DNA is TGTGCCAGTGGAGGGAACACTGAAGCTTTCTTT.

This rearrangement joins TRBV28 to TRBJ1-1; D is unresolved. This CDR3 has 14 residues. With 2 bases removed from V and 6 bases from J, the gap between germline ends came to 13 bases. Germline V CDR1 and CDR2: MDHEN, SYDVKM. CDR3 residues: CASSLEGGKAEAFF. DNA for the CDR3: TGTGCCAGCAGTTTAGAGGGCGGGAAGGCTGAAGCTTTCTTT.

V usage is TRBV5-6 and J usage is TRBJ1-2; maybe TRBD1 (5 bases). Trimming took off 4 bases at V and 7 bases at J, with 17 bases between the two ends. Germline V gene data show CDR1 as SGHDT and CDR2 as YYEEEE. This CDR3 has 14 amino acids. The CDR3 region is CASSLGPAGSGYTF. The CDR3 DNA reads TGTGCCAGCAGCCTGGGGCCGGCCGGGAGTGGCTACACCTTC. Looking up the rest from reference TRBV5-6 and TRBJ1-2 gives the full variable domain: DAGVTQSPTHLIKTRGQQVTLRCSPKSGHDTVSWYQQALGQGPQFIFQYYEEEERQRGNFPDRFSGHQFPNYSSELNVNALLLGDSALYLCASSLGPAGSGYTFGSGTRLTVV.

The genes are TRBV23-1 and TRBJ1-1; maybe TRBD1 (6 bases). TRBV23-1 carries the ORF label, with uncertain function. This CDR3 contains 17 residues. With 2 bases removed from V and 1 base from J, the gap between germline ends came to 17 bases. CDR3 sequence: CASSQKIPGHPNTEAFF. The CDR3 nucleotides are TGCGCCAGCAGTCAAAAGATCCCGGGACATCCGAACACTGAAGCTTTCTTT.

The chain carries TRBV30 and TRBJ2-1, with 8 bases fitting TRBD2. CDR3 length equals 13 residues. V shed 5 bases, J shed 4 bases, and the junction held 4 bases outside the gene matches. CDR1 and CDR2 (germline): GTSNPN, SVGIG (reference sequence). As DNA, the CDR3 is TGTGCCTGGTTAGCGGGAAGTTACAATGAGCAGTTCTTC. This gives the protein CAWLAGSYNEQFF.

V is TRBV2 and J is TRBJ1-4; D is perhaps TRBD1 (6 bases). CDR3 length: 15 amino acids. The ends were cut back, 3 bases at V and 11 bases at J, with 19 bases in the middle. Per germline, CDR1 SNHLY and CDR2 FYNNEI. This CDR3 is CASSDGTHLKVKLFF. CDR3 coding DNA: TGTGCCAGCAGTGACGGGACACACCTTAAGGTGAAACTGTTTTTT.